These 28 T cell receptor beta chains share one sample of origin, sequenced in a study of T-cell memory formation after mild COVID-19 (dated by TCRdb to the early 2020s). Library generation was performed with 5' RACE. Sequencer: Illumina NovaSeq 6000. In TCRdb, the public reads were trimmed at Q25 with fastp and aligned with MiXCR, with productive beta chains retained. All rows with the same CDR3 protein become a single entry with the most common DNA and genes. The sample table shows fewer than 450,000 distinct CDR3 sequences, and about 24% are seen once. Together, the top ten hold 7.5% to 10% of the sample. Specimen: PBMCs or a T cell subset sorted from them (not recorded which). The receptor set was obtained from an adult woman who had mild COVID-19 (a few samples of this study predate the infection). The sample titles of this study are shuffled in the database, so cell type and time point are left out; the donor was told from shared clones.

The gene calls are TRBV6-2 or TRBV6-3 and TRBJ2-3; a possible D gene is TRBD2 (6 bases). The germline gives CDR1 MNHEY, CDR2 SVGEGT. The ends were cut back, 6 bases at V and 2 bases at J, with 15 bases in the middle. The CDR3 is made up of 15 amino acids. This CDR3 is CASSWLAPATDTQYF. CDR3 bases: TGTGCCAGCAGCTGGCTAGCGCCAGCCACAGATACGCAGTATTTT.

This clonotype was seen a handful of times. The rearrangement uses TRBV18 and TRBJ2-1; D could derive from TRBD1 or TRBD2 (5 bases each). The CDR3 is made up of 15 amino acids. Germline CDR1 reads KGHSH; CDR2 reads LQKENI. V was shortened by 4 bases and J by 0 bases, with 10 bases between the two germline ends. CDR3 region: CASSLGASSYNEQFF. The CDR3 DNA is TGTGCCAGCTCACTCGGGGCGAGCTCCTACAATGAGCAGTTCTTC.

The rearrangement uses TRBV21-1 and TRBJ1-1; the table's D call TRBD1 went unverified against the DNA. TRBV21-1 is termed a pseudogene. CDR3 size: 13 residues. For the CDR3, the DNA is TGTGCCAGCGGACAGGGGGCTGGCACTGAAGCTTTCTTT. Protein sequence: CASGQGAGTEAFF.

About this clonotype itself: One end of the junction does not line up with germline, which may come from a read error. The chain joins TRBV3-1 to TRBJ2-3; TRBD2 agrees at 11 bases. CDR3 length: 15 amino acids. Looked up from germline, CDR1 is LGHDT and CDR2 is YNNKEL (reference sequence). The CDR3 here is CDSSTDSGGAGTQYF. CDR3 coding DNA: TGTGACAGCAGTACAGATAGCGGGGGGGCAGGAACGCAGTATTTT.

The chain joins TRBV7-2 to TRBJ1-2; D perhaps matches TRBD1 (6 bases). Germline CDR1 and CDR2: SGHTA and FQGNSA. Trimming cost V 6 bases and J 2 bases, with 16 bases left between them. The CDR3 has 15 amino acids. For the CDR3, the DNA is TGTGCCAGCAGGCGAGCGGGGGCAGACAACTATGGCTACACCTTC. It codes for CASRRAGADNYGYTF.

This chain connects TRBV20-1 to TRBJ2-5; D is possibly TRBD1 (5 bases). The CDR3 totals 15 residues. CDR1 and CDR2 (germline): DFQATT, SNEGSKA (reference sequence). Between the trimmed V and J ends, which lost 2 bases and 0 bases, there was a span of 13 bases. CDR3 coding DNA: TGCAGTGCTAGACAGGGCATTCTTTACCAAGAGACCCAGTACTTC. Amino acid sequence: CSARQGILYQETQYF.

V usage is TRBV7-8 and J usage is TRBJ1-1; D call uncertain. V was trimmed by 1 base and J by 4 bases, leaving 10 bases between them. Looked up from germline, CDR1 is SGHVS and CDR2 is FQNEAQ. The CDR3 length is 14 residues. CDR3 bases: TGTGCCAGCAGCTTAGATGATGGGTTCACTGAAGCTTTCTTT. Protein product: CASSLDDGFTEAFF.

This clonotype was counted only a few times. The rearrangement links TRBV5-1 to TRBJ2-1, with TRBD2 identical over 13 bases. The CDR3 contains 16 residues. Losses at the gene ends were 4 bases for V and 2 bases for J; bases not matched to a gene: 3. Germline V gives CDR1 SGHRS, CDR2 YFSETQ. The CDR3, as DNA: TGCGCCAGCAGCGTGACTAGCGGGGGGCCCTACAATGAGCAGTTCTTC. Residues: CASSVTSGGPYNEQFF.

The chain carries TRBV7-2 and TRBJ2-1, with TRBD2 identical over 10 bases. Germline V gene data show CDR1 as SGHTA and CDR2 as FQGNSA. The CDR3 runs to 17 residues. J lost 4 bases, V lost 0 bases, and 6 bases had no gene match. The CDR3 DNA sequence: TGTGCCAGCAGCTTAGCGCAACTAGCGGGGTTGTACAATGAGCAGTTCTTC. Its translation: CASSLAQLAGLYNEQFF.

The rearrangement joins TRBV24-1 to TRBJ2-1, with D perhaps matching TRBD2 (5 bases). V was clipped by 5 bases and J by 9 bases, with 22 bases between them. This CDR3 contains 16 residues. Germline CDR1 is KGHDR and CDR2 is SFDVKD. CDR3 DNA sequence: TGTGCCACCAGTGTCTCCCCGGGGATGGGGTCGGGTGAGCAGTTCTTC. Protein product: CATSVSPGMGSGEQFF.

The rearrangement uses TRBV11-2 and TRBJ2-3; 11 nucleotides agree with TRBD2. CDR1 and CDR2 (germline): SGHAT, FQNNGV. The CDR3 totals 14 residues. The CDR3 bases are TGTGGTAGCGGGAGGGCCACCCCCACAGATACGCAGTATTTT. This gives the protein CGSGRATPTDTQYF.

The genes are TRBV5-1 and TRBJ2-7, with D perhaps matching TRBD1 (5 bases). This CDR3 has 15 amino acids. Trimming stripped 0 bases from V and 7 bases from J, with 17 bases between. Per germline, CDR1 SGHRS and CDR2 YFSETQ. The chain's CDR3 is CASSLGREFQGEQYF. The CDR3 DNA is TGCGCCAGCAGCTTGGGGAGAGAGTTCCAGGGAGAGCAGTACTTC.

DNA for the CDR3: TGTGCCAGCAGTTATGGGACAGGGAAGGGTCAGCCCCAGCATTTT. It translates to CASSYGTGKGQPQHF. The V gene is TRBV6-5, the J gene TRBJ1-5; 9 nucleotides agree with TRBD1. Trimming at V came to 3 bases and at J to 6 bases, leaving 6 bases not matched to a gene. CDR1 and CDR2 from the germline V gene are MNHEY and SVGAGI. The CDR3 consists of 15 residues.

The V gene is TRBV29-1, the J gene TRBJ1-1, with a possible D match to TRBD1 (5 bases). The CDR3 is 13 residues long. The V end was cut by 7 bases, the J end by 6 bases, with 18 bases between. Germline lookup yields CDR1 SQVTM and CDR2 ANQGSEA. Here the CDR3 reads CSAEGLLGAEAFF. In DNA form, the CDR3 reads TGCAGCGCCGAGGGGTTATTGGGCGCTGAAGCTTTCTTT.

V is TRBV4-1 and J is TRBJ2-2; TRBD1 matches 7 bases. V shed 4 bases, J shed 6 bases, and the junction held 11 bases outside the gene matches. Germline V CDR1 and CDR2: MGHRA, YSYEKL. The CDR3 consists of 16 residues. The CDR3 region has the DNA TGCGCCAGCAGCCCAAGGACAGGCGGCGTTTCCGGGGAGCTGTTTTTT. This sequence encodes CASSPRTGGVSGELFF.

This clonotype was counted a few times. The DNA of the CDR3 is TGTGCCAGCAGCGATCGTGGGGGACTGAACTATGGCTACACCTTC. Its protein product is CASSDRGGLNYGYTF. The rearrangement links TRBV6-4 to TRBJ1-2, with D perhaps TRBD1 (5 bases). The germline CDR1 and CDR2 sequences are MRHNA and SNTAGT. The CDR3 length is 15 residues. V lost 6 bases and J lost 2, with 16 bases in between.

V gene TRBV24-1 combines with J gene TRBJ2-1; D is uncertain. This CDR3 has 11 amino acids. From germline, CDR1 is KGHDR and CDR2 SFDVKD. V lost 5 bases and J lost 10, with 8 bases in between. The CDR3 here is CATSVGGEQFF. The CDR3 DNA reads as TGTGCCACCAGTGTAGGTGGAGAGCAGTTCTTC.

This chain uses TRBV20-1 with TRBJ1-2, with 7 bases identical to TRBD1. Germline assignment: CDR1 DFQATT and CDR2 SNEGSKA (reference sequence). The V gene end was trimmed by 4 bases and the J gene end by 2 bases; junction bases not matched to a gene: 7. This CDR3 region has 14 residues. In nucleotides, the CDR3 is TGCAGTGCTATAATTCCACAGGGGAACTATGGCTACACCTTC. Its protein is CSAIIPQGNYGYTF.

The chain links TRBV6-4 to TRBJ2-3; D is undetermined. The germline V and J ends were trimmed by 2 bases and 0 bases, with 3 bases remaining between them. The CDR3 has 13 amino acids. Germline CDR1 reads MRHNA; CDR2 reads SNTAGT. CDR3 nucleotide sequence: TGTGCCAGCAGTGACGCCAGCACAGATACGCAGTATTTT. Translating it yields CASSDASTDTQYF.

This chain links TRBV2 with TRBJ2-1; no firm D call. Trimming removed 6 bases at V and 3 bases at J, with 12 bases between. Germline CDR1 reads SNHLY; CDR2 reads FYNNEI. There are 14 residues in the CDR3. CDR3 nucleotides: TGTGCCAGCAGAAGCCGGACCGACTACAATGAGCAGTTCTTC. Translation: CASRSRTDYNEQFF. Combining the CDR3 with reference TRBV2 and TRBJ2-1 gives the whole variable domain EPEVTQTPSHQVTQMGQEVILRCVPISNHLYFYWYRQILGQKVEFLVSFYNNEISEKSEIFDDQFSVERPDGSNFTLKIRSTKLEDSAMYFCASRSRTDYNEQFFGPGTRLTVL.

The V gene is TRBV4-2, the J gene TRBJ2-3; 10 bases are a match to TRBD2. V lost 0 bases and J lost 6; bases outside the gene matches: 12. The germline V gene has CDR1 LGHNA and CDR2 YNFKEQ. The length of the CDR3 is 18 residues. The CDR3 bases are TGTGCCAGCAGCCAAGATCAAGTAGCGGGAGGCCTCATTGATACGCAGTATTTT. Its protein product is CASSQDQVAGGLIDTQYF.

The rearrangement links TRBV7-3 to TRBJ2-7, with 10 bases matching TRBD2. Germline V lookup: CDR1 SGHTA, CDR2 FQGTGA. The CDR3 has 17 residues. J was trimmed by 0 bases and V by 4 bases; bases with no gene match: 9. CDR3 residues: CASSSPASGGPSYEQYF. CDR3 DNA: TGTGCCAGCAGCTCCCCAGCTAGCGGGGGACCCTCCTACGAGCAGTACTTC.

The table lists this clonotype with many counts. The V call is TRBV18, the J call TRBJ2-2; 8 bases are shared with TRBD2. Germline CDR1 is KGHSH and CDR2 is LQKENI. J was trimmed by 6 bases and V by 6 bases; bases with no gene match: 3. The CDR3 has 13 residues. The CDR3 sequence is CASSSGGPGELFF. In DNA, the CDR3 is TGTGCCAGCTCGTCGGGAGGGCCCGGGGAGCTGTTTTTT.

This chain connects TRBV3-1 to TRBJ2-3; D remains ambiguous. The CDR3 has 16 residues. Germline CDR1 is LGHDT and CDR2 is YNNKEL (reference sequence). Trimming took off 0 bases at V and 3 bases at J, with 13 bases between the two ends. The CDR3 nucleotides read TGTGCCAGCAGCCAAGAATTTCCAACCGCAACAGATACGCAGTATTTT. This gives the protein CASSQEFPTATDTQYF.

This clonotype occurred many times. The chain has TRBV12-3 or TRBV12-4 and TRBJ1-2, with D tentatively TRBD1 (5 bases). The CDR3 has 12 amino acids. The ends were cut back, 4 bases at V and 8 bases at J, with 11 bases in the middle. In DNA form, the CDR3 reads TGTGCCAGCAGTTCCAGGGTGGGGGGCTACACCTTC. Translation gives CASSSRVGGYTF.

The rearrangement uses TRBV6-5 and TRBJ1-2; D call uncertain. The CDR3 has 13 amino acids. With 2 bases removed from V and 6 bases from J, the gap between germline ends came to 10 bases. Germline assignment: CDR1 MNHEY and CDR2 SVGAGI. The CDR3 region has the DNA TGTGCCAGCAGTTACAGACATGGGGATGGCTACACCTTC. This sequence encodes CASSYRHGDGYTF.

This clonotype was observed at least ten times. The chain is built from TRBV5-5 and TRBJ2-7; TRBD1 matches at 11 bases. V lost 3 bases and J lost 3; bases outside the gene matches: 2. CDR3 length: 14 amino acids. Per germline, CDR1 SGHKS and CDR2 YYEKEE (reference sequence). This chain's CDR3 is CASSSGTGGYEQYF. In nucleotides, the CDR3 is TGTGCCAGCAGCTCCGGGACAGGGGGCTACGAGCAGTACTTC.

This clonotype has more than one count but fewer than ten. The chain is built from TRBV7-2 and TRBJ2-5; D is possibly TRBD2 (6 bases). Germline loops: CDR1 SGHTA, CDR2 FQGNSA. The CDR3 sequence is 16 residues long. Trimming left V 5 bases short and J 4 bases short, with 20 bases between. In DNA form, the CDR3 reads TGTGCCAGCAGCCCCCTGGGGGGTAGGGGTTTAGAGACCCAGTACTTC. Residues: CASSPLGGRGLETQYF.